This T cell receptor (beta chain) was found in a study of shared clonotypes between healthy human individuals. Clones were sequenced by immunoSEQ multiplex PCR, and TCRdb holds only the in-frame ones, with some missing. This table has about 700,000 clones, about 90% appearing once. This CDR3 has 18 residues. Per germline, CDR1 SGDLS and CDR2 YYNGEE. A note on this clone: Antigen unknown. One junction end disagrees with the germline gene, perhaps due to a read error.

CD45RO-negative CD8 cells positively selected for CCR7 made up the naive population, which excluded terminally differentiated effector memory CD45RA+ cells. General observations from the study: Genetic and exposure-history diversity was limited by the small donor number.

Source material: naive CD8+ T cells sorted from blood. The origin of this receptor is a man aged 25-40 years in good health. The V and J genes are TRBV9 and TRBJ2-5; 7 nucleotides match TRBD2. CDR3 region: CACSVGVKVAGEGETQYF. CDR3 coding DNA: TGTGCCTGCAGCGTAGGAGTTAAGGTGGCGGGAGAGGGAGAGACCCAGTACTTC.